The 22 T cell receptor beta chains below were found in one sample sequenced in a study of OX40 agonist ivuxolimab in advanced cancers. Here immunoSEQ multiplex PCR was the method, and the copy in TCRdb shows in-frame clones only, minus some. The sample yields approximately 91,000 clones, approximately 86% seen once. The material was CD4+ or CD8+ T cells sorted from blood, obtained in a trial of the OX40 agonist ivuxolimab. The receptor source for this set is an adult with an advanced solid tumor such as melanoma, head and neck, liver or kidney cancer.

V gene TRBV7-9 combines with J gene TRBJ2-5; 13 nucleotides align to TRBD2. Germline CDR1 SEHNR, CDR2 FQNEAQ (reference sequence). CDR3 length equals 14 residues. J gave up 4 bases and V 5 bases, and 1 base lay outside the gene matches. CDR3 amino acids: CASSRLAGGETQYF. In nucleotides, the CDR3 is TGTGCCAGCAGCCGACTAGCGGGAGGAGAGACCCAGTACTTC. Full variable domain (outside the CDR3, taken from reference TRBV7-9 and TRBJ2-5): DTGVSQNPRHKITKRGQNVTFRCDPISEHNRLYWYRQTLGQGPEFLTYFQNEAQLEKSRLLSDRFSAERPKGSFSTLEIQRTEQGDSAMYLCASSRLAGGETQYFGPGTRLLVL.

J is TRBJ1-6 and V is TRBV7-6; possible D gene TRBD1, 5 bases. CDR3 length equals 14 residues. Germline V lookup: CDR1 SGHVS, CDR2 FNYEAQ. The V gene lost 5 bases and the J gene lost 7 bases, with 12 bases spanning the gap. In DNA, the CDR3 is TGTGCCAGCAGCCCTGGGACCGCGAATTCACCCCTCCACTTT. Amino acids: CASSPGTANSPLHF.

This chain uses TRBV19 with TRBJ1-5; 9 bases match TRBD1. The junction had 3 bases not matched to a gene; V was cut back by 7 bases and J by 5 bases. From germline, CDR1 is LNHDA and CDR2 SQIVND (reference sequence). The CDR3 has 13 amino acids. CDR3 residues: CASKDRGDQPQHF. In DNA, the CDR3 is TGTGCCAGTAAGGACAGGGGAGATCAGCCCCAGCATTTT.

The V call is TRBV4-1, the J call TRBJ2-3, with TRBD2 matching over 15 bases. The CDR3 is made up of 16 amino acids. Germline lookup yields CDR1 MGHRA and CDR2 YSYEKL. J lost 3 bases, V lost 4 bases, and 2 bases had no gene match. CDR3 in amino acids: CASSPGTSGGTDTQYF. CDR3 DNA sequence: TGCGCCAGCAGCCCCGGGACTAGCGGGGGGACAGATACGCAGTATTTT.

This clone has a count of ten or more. The DNA for the CDR3 is TGTGCCAGCAGCCCCAGTCTCGGCCATGGCTACACCTTC. It codes for CASSPSLGHGYTF. This sequence joins TRBV7-9 and TRBJ1-2; D remains unclear. CDR3 length equals 13 residues. Germline V gene sequence: CDR1 SEHNR, CDR2 FQNEAQ (reference sequence). Trimming cost V 5 bases and J 6 bases, with 13 bases left between them.

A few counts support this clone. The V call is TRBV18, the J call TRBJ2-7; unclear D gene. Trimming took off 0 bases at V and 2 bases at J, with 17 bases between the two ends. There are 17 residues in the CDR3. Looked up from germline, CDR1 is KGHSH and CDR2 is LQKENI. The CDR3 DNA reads TGTGCCAGCTCACCACCGCTTTGGGCCCCTAGGGCCTACGAGCAGTACTTC. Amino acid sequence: CASSPPLWAPRAYEQYF. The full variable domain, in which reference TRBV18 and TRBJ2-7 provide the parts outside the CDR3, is NAGVMQNPRHLVRRRGQEARLRCSPMKGHSHVYWYRQLPEEGLKFMVYLQKENIIDESGMPKERFSAEFPKEGPSILRIQQVVRGDSAAYFCASSPPLWAPRAYEQYFGPGTRLTVT.

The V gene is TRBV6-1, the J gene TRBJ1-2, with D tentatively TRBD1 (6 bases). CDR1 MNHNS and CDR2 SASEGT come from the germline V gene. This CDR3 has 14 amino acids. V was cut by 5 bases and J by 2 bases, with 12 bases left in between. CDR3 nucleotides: TGTGCCAGCAGTTTCCAAACAGGGAACTATGGCTACACCTTC. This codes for CASSFQTGNYGYTF.

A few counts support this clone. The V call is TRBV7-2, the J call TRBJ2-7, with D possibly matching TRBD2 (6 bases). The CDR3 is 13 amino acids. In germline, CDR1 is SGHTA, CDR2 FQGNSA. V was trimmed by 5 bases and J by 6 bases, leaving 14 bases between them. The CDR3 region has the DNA TGTGCCAGCAGCAGGGACTCCGCGGGCGAGCAGTACTTC. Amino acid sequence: CASSRDSAGEQYF.

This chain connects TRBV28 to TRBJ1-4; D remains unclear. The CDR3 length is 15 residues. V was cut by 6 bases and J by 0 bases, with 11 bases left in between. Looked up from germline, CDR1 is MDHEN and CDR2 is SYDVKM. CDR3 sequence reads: CASSWPDATNEKLFF. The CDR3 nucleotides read TGTGCCAGCAGCTGGCCAGATGCAACTAATGAAAAACTGTTTTTT.

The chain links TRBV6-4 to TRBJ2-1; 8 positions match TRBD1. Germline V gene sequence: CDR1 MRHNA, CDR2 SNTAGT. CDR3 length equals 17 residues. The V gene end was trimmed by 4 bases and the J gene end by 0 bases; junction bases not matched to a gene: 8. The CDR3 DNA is TGTGCCAGCAGTGCCTTCGGACAGGGAAGCTCCTACAATGAGCAGTTCTTC. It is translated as CASSAFGQGSSYNEQFF.

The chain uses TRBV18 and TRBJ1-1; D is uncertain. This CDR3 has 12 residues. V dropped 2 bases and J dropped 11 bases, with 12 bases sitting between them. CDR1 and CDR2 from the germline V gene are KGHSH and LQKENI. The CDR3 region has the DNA TGTGCCAGCTCACCATCTGGCCCGGTCGCTTTCTTT. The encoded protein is CASSPSGPVAFF.

The CDR3 DNA reads TGTGCCAGCAGCTTGTCGTCGCTAATAAAGGAAAAACTGTTTTTT. Translating it yields CASSLSSLIKEKLFF. The V call is TRBV11-2, the J call TRBJ1-4; no definite D call. Looked up from germline, CDR1 is SGHAT and CDR2 is FQNNGV. V lost 3 bases to trimming and J lost 8 bases, with 16 bases between them. CDR3 length: 15 amino acids.

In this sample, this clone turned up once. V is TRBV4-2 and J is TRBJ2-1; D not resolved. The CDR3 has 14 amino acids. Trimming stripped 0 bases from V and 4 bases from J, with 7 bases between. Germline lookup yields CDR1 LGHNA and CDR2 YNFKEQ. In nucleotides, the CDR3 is TGTGCCAGCAGCCAAGAGACTCCTTACAATGAGCAGTTCTTC. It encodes CASSQETPYNEQFF.

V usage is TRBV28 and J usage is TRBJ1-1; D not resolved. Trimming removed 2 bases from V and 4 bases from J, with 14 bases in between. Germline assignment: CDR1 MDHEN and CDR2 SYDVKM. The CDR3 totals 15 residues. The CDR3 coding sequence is TGTGCCAGCAGTTTAGGCCCTCTACGGGGCACTGAAGCTTTCTTT. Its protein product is CASSLGPLRGTEAFF.

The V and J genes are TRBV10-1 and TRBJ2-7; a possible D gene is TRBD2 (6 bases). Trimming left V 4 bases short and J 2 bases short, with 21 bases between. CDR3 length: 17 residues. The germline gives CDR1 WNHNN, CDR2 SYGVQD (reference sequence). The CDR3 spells CASSAVQVEGRPYEQYF. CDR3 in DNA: TGCGCCAGCAGTGCCGTCCAGGTTGAGGGGAGGCCCTACGAGCAGTACTTC.

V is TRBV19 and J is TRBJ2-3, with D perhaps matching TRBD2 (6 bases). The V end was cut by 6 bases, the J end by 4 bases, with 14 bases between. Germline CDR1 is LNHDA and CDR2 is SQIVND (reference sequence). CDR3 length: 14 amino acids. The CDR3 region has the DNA TGTGCCAGTAGCCTCGACGGGACTGCAGATACGCAGTATTTT. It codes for CASSLDGTADTQYF.

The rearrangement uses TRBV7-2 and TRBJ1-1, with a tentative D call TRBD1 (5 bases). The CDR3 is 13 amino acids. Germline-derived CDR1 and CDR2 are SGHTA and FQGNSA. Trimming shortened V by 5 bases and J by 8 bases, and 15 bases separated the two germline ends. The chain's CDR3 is CASSPEVRAEAFF. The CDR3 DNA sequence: TGTGCCAGCAGCCCTGAGGTCAGGGCGGAAGCTTTCTTT.

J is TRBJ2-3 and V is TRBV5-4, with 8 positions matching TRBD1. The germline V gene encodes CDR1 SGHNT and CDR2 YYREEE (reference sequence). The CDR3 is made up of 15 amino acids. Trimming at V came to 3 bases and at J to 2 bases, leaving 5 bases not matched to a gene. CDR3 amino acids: CASSWDRPATDTQYF. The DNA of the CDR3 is TGTGCCAGCAGCTGGGACAGGCCAGCCACAGATACGCAGTATTTT.

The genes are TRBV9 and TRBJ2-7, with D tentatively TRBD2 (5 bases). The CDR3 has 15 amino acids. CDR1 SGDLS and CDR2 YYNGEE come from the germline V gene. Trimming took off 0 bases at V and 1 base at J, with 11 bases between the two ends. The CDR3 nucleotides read TGTGCCAGCAGCGTAGAGCCCTCGGGGTCCTACGAGCAGTACTTC. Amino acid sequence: CASSVEPSGSYEQYF.

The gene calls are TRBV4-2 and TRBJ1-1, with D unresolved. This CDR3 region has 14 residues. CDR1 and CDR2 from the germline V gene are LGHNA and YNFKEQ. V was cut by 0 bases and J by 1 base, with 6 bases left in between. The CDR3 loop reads CASSQDPRNTEAFF. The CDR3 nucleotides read TGTGCCAGCAGCCAAGATCCCAGGAACACTGAAGCTTTCTTT.

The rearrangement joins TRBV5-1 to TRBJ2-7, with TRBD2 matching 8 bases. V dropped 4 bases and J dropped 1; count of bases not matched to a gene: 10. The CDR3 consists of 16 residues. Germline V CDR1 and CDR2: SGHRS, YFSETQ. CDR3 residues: CASSPGTRGISYEQYF. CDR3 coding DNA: TGCGCCAGCAGCCCCGGGACTAGGGGAATTTCCTACGAGCAGTACTTC.

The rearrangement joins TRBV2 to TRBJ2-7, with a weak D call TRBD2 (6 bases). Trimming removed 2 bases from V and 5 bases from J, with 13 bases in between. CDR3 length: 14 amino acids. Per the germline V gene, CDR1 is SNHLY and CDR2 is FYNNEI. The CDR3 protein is CASSERRVGDEQYF. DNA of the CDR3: TGTGCCAGCAGTGAAAGGAGGGTGGGTGACGAGCAGTACTTC.